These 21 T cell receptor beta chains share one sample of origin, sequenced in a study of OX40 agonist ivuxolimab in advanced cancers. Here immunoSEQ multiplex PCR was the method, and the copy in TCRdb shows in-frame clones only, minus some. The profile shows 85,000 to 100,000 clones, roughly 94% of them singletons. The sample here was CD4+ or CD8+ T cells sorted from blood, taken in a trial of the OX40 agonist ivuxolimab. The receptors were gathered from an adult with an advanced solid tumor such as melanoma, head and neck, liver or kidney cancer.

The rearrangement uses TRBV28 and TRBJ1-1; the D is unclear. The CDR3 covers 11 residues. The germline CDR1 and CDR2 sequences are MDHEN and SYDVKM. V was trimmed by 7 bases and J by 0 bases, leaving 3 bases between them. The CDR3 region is CASTVNTEAFF. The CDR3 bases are TGTGCCAGCACAGTGAACACTGAAGCTTTCTTT.

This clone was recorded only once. CDR3 amino acids: CASSLDNRGEEKLFF. For the CDR3, the DNA is TGTGCCAGCAGCTTAGACAACAGGGGGGAGGAAAAACTGTTTTTT. The chain joins TRBV7-9 to TRBJ1-4; 8 nucleotides line up with TRBD1. Germline V gene lookup returns CDR1 SEHNR and CDR2 FQNEAQ (reference sequence). The CDR3 spans 15 residues. The J segment lost 8 bases and the V segment lost 1 base, leaving 6 bases of the junction unmatched.

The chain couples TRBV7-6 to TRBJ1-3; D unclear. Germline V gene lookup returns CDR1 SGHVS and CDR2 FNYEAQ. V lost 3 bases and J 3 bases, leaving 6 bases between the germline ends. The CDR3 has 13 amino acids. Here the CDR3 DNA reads TGTGCCAGCAGCTTGGCTAGTGGAAACACCATATATTTT. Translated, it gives CASSLASGNTIYF.

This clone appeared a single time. This chain's CDR3 is CASSQVTLPNEQYF. CDR3 DNA sequence: TGCGCCAGCAGCCAAGTAACATTACCCAACGAGCAGTACTTC. The rearrangement links TRBV4-1 to TRBJ2-7; the D is unclear. The V end lost 1 base, the J end lost 5 bases, and 12 bases lay between the germline ends. The CDR3 has 14 amino acids. Germline V gene lookup returns CDR1 MGHRA and CDR2 YSYEKL.

The CDR3 region has the DNA TGTGCCAGCAGCCCCCCGGACAGCTCCTACGAGCAGTACTTC. This sequence encodes CASSPPDSSYEQYF. The V and J genes are TRBV4-2 and TRBJ2-7; D is possibly TRBD1 (6 bases). This CDR3 contains 14 residues. Trimming pared 4 bases from V and 0 bases from J, leaving 10 bases between. Germline loops: CDR1 LGHNA, CDR2 YNFKEQ.

For the CDR3, the DNA is TGTGCCAGCAGCTTGCCGACTGGGGGGTTAGGCTACACCTTC. Encoded protein: CASSLPTGGLGYTF. The V gene is TRBV5-6, the J gene TRBJ1-2; D is possibly TRBD1 (5 bases). CDR3 length: 14 residues. V lost 1 base to trimming and J lost 8 bases, with 15 bases between them. Germline CDR1 is SGHDT and CDR2 is YYEEEE.

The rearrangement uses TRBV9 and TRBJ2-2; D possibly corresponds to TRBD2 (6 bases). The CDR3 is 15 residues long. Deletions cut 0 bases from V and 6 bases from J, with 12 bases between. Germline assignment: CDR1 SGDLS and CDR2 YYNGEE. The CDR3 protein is CASSVVGGVPGELFF. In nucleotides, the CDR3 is TGTGCCAGCAGCGTAGTGGGCGGGGTCCCCGGGGAGCTGTTTTTT. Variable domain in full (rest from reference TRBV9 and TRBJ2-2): DSGVTQTPKHLITATGQRVTLRCSPRSGDLSVYWYQQSLDQGLQFLIQYYNGEERAKGNILERFSAQQFPDLHSELNLSSLELGDSALYFCASSVVGGVPGELFFGEGSRLTVL.

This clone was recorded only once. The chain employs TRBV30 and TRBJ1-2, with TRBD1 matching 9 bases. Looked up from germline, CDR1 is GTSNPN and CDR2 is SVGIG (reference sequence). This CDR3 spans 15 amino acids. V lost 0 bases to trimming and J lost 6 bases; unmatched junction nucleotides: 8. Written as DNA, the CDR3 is TGTGCCTGGAGTGTATCCGGGACAGGGAGGAATGGCTACACCTTC. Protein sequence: CAWSVSGTGRNGYTF.

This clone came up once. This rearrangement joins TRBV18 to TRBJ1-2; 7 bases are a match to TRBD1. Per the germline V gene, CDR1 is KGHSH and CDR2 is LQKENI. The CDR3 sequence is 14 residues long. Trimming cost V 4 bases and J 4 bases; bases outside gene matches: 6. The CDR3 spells CASSLVGTVYGYTF. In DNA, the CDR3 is TGTGCCAGCTCACTAGTTGGGACAGTCTATGGCTACACCTTC.

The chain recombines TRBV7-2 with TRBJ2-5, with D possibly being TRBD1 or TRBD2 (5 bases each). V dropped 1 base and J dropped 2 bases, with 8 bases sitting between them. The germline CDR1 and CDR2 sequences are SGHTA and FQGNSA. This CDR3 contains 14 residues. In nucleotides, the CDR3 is TGTGCCAGCAGCTTAGTTTGGGGGCAAGAGACCCAGTACTTC. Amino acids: CASSLVWGQETQYF.

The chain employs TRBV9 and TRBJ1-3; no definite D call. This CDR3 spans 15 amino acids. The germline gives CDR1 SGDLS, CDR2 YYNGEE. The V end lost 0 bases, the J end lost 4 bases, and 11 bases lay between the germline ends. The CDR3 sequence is CASSVASGGGNTIYF. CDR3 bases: TGTGCCAGCAGCGTAGCCTCGGGAGGGGGAAACACCATATATTTT.

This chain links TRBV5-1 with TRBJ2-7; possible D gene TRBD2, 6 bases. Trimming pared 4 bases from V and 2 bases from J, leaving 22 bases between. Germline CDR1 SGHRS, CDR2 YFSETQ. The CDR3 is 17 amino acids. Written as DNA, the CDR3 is TGCGCCAGCAGCCAAAGCCCGGGACCCGGAGGGGCCTACGAGCAGTACTTC. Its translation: CASSQSPGPGGAYEQYF.

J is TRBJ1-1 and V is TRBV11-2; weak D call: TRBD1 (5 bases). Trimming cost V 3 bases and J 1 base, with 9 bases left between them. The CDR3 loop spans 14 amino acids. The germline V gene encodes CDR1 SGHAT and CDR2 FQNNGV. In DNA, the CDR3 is TGTGCCAGCAGCTTCCGGGACCCGAACACTGAAGCTTTCTTT. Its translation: CASSFRDPNTEAFF.

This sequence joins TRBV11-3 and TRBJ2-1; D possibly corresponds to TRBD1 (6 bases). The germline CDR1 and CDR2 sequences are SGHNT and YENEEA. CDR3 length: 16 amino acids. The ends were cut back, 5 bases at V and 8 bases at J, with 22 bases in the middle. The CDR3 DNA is TGTGCCAGCAGCCCCCGCGGCAGGACAGCCCGCGATGAGCAGTTCTTC. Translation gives CASSPRGRTARDEQFF.

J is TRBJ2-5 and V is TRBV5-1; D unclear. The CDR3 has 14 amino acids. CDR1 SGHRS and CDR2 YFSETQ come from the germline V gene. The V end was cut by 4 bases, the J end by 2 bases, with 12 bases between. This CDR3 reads CASSPDGSQETQYF. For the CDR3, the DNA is TGCGCCAGCAGCCCGGACGGTAGTCAAGAGACCCAGTACTTC.

DNA of the CDR3: TGTGCCAGCAGAATCTATACGGGGGAGACCCAGTACTTC. This sequence encodes CASRIYTGETQYF. This chain connects TRBV6-1 to TRBJ2-5, with a weak D call TRBD2 (5 bases). Germline loops: CDR1 MNHNS, CDR2 SASEGT. The CDR3 spans 13 residues. Trimming removed 6 bases from V and 5 bases from J, with 13 bases in between.

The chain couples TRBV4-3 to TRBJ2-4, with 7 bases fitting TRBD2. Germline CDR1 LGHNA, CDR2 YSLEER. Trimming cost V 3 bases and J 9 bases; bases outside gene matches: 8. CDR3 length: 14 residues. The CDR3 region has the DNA TGCGCCAGCAGCCACCCCATCCCGGGGGGCATTCAGTACTTC. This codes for CASSHPIPGGIQYF.

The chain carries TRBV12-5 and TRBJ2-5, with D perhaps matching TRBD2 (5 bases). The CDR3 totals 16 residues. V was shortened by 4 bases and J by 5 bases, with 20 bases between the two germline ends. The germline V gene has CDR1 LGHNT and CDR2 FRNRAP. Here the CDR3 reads CASGSDPGPRGETQYF. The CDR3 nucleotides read TGTGCTAGTGGTTCCGATCCGGGCCCCCGAGGGGAGACCCAGTACTTC.

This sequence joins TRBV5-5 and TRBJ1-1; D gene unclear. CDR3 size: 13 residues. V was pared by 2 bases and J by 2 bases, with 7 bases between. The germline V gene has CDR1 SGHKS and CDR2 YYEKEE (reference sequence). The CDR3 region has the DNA TGTGCCAGCAGCTTTGCGGTTAACACTGAAGCTTTCTTT. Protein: CASSFAVNTEAFF.

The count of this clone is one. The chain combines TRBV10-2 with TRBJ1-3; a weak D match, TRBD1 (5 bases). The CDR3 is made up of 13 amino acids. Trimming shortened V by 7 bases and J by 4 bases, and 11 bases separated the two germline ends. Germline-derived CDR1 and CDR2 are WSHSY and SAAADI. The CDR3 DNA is TGCGCCAGCATGGACATTTCGGGAAACACCATATATTTT. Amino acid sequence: CASMDISGNTIYF.

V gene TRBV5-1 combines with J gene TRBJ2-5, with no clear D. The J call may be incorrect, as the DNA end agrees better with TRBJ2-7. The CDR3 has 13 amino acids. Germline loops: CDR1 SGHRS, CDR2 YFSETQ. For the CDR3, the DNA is TGCGCCAGCAGCCCCGGTAGTGAATACGAGCAGTACTTC. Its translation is CASSPGSEYEQYF.